Following are 7 T cell receptor beta chains from one sample sequenced in a study of PD-L1 blockade in urothelial cancer. Clones were sequenced by immunoSEQ multiplex PCR, and TCRdb holds only the in-frame ones, with some missing. The table shows some 45,000 clones, with about 88% occurring only once. As to time point: pretreatment peripheral blood. The sample was PBMCs, taken around atezolizumab (anti-PD-L1) treatment. The receptor set was obtained from a donor aged 40 or older with urothelial cancer.

This clone appeared a single time. The chain recombines TRBV5-8 with TRBJ1-1, with D maybe TRBD1 (5 bases). This CDR3 is 13 amino acids long. V was trimmed by 0 bases and J by 11 bases, leaving 14 bases between them. Per germline, CDR1 SGHTS and CDR2 YDEGEE. DNA of the CDR3: TGTGCCAGCAGCTTGGGGGGGGGAGCGGCGGCTTTCTTT. The encoded protein is CASSLGGGAAAFF.

The CDR3 spells CASSLLAWQGGADEQYF. CDR3 DNA sequence: TGTGCCAGCAGCTTACTGGCTTGGCAGGGGGGCGCGGACGAGCAGTACTTC. This chain uses TRBV7-2 with TRBJ2-7; tentative D call: TRBD1 (7 bases). Germline CDR1 is SGHTA and CDR2 is FQGNSA. With 2 bases removed from V and 5 bases from J, the gap between germline ends came to 22 bases. This CDR3 spans 17 amino acids.

The chain carries TRBV6-5 and TRBJ1-1; 10 bases agree with TRBD1. V dropped 6 bases and J dropped 2; count of bases not matched to a gene: 6. This CDR3 is built from 15 residues. Germline V lookup: CDR1 MNHEY, CDR2 SVGAGI. CDR3 nucleotides: TGTGCCAGCAGGGACCGGGACAGGGGAAACACTGAAGCTTTCTTT. Translated, it gives CASRDRDRGNTEAFF.

The V gene is TRBV4-3, the J gene TRBJ2-7; 8 bases are a match to TRBD1. The CDR3 spans 15 residues. The J segment lost 3 bases and the V segment lost 9 bases, leaving 13 bases of the junction unmatched. Per the germline V gene, CDR1 is LGHNA and CDR2 is YSLEER. CDR3 in DNA: TGCGCCAGGTGGCCGGTGGCCAGGGGGCACTACGAGCAGTACTTC. Protein sequence: CARWPVARGHYEQYF.

V and J are TRBV10-2 and TRBJ2-7, with unresolved D. The CDR3 length is 12 residues. Germline V gene lookup returns CDR1 WSHSY and CDR2 SAAADI. V was trimmed by 6 bases and J by 0 bases, leaving 6 bases between them. Here the CDR3 DNA reads TGCGCCAGCAGCCCGGTCTCCTACGAGCAGTACTTC. As protein: CASSPVSYEQYF.

The chain carries TRBV29-1 and TRBJ1-1, with a possible D match to TRBD1 (5 bases). This CDR3 is built from 13 residues. Germline CDR1 and CDR2: SQVTM and ANQGSEA. Trimming shortened V by 5 bases and J by 1 base, and 11 bases separated the two germline ends. The CDR3 region has the DNA TGCAGCGTTTGGGGGGTCGGGAACACTGAAGCTTTCTTT. As protein: CSVWGVGNTEAFF.

The chain links TRBV4-2 to TRBJ1-5; a possible D gene is TRBD1 (6 bases). CDR1 and CDR2 (germline): LGHNA, YNFKEQ. Trimming removed 1 base at V and 0 bases at J, with 7 bases between. The CDR3 runs 15 residues. CDR3 in DNA: TGTGCCAGCAGCCAAGGGACAGATAGCAATCAGCCCCAGCATTTT. Translating it yields CASSQGTDSNQPQHF.